Reported below is one T cell receptor (beta chain). The target antigen is unknown. Method: immunoSEQ multiplex PCR; TCRdb's copy keeps in-frame clones and lacks some. The sample holds some 130,000 clones, around nine tenths seen once. The sample originates from a study of T cell responses to AZD1222 COVID-19 vaccine. Study results and limitations: When two AZD1222 doses had been given, Spike-specific TCR breadth and depth rose. Just a handful of people given AZD1222 tested seropositive at baseline. Most donors were white British and more were female, and clonal diversity was possibly underestimated.

The CDR3 runs 14 residues. CDR1 and CDR2 (germline): MDHEN, SYDVKM. Germline trimming cut 6 bases from V and 5 bases from J; bases unmatched to any gene: 8. The chain is built from TRBV28 and TRBJ1-1, with 8 positions matching TRBD1. Sample: peripheral blood, taken 28 days after the second AZD1222 dose. The clonotype comes from an adult who received the AZD1222 COVID-19 vaccine. The CDR3 loop is CASRYNRGWTEAFF. DNA for the CDR3: TGTGCCAGCAGATATAACAGGGGGTGGACTGAAGCTTTCTTT.